This entry describes one T cell receptor beta chain. These data are taken from a study of patients and donors after allogeneic stem cell transplantation. Via MiXCR, TCRdb re-called the RT-PCR reads, giving one row per CDR3 protein. The repertoire holds about 200,000 distinct CDR3 sequences, with around 41% as singletons. Per the germline V gene, CDR1 is KGHDR and CDR2 is SFDVKD. This CDR3 contains 16 residues. Trimming took off 3 bases at V and 1 base at J, with 12 bases between the two ends. The origin of this receptor is a human donor who was either an allogeneic HSCT recipient or a stem cell or donor lymphocyte infusion donor (not recorded which). It is not recorded whose cells these are; they may come from a transplant donor. The V gene is TRBV24-1, the J gene TRBJ1-5; D is ambiguous. Input material: blood, either unsorted or a sorted T cell fraction (not recorded which). This chain's CDR3 is CATSDGVLGSNQPQHF. The CDR3 nucleotides read TGTGCCACCAGTGATGGGGTATTGGGGAGCAATCAGCCCCAGCATTTT.